This T cell receptor beta chain was captured in a study of control samples from healthy donors and cancer patients. TCRdb's copy holds only in-frame clones and misses some; the assay was immunoSEQ multiplex PCR. The sample yields about 55,000 clones, 95% seen once. V trimming: 2 bases; J trimming: 3 bases; junction bases outside the gene matches: 3. CDR1 is SGHDT, CDR2 YYEEEE, per germline. CDR3 length: 15 residues. Input material: blood. V and J are TRBV5-6 and TRBJ2-3; 10 nucleotides align to TRBD2. The sequence derives from a man aged 25 to 45 in good health. The CDR3 coding sequence is TGTGCCAGCAGCTTTAAAGCGGGAGGGACAGATACGCAGTATTTT. Residues: CASSFKAGGTDTQYF.